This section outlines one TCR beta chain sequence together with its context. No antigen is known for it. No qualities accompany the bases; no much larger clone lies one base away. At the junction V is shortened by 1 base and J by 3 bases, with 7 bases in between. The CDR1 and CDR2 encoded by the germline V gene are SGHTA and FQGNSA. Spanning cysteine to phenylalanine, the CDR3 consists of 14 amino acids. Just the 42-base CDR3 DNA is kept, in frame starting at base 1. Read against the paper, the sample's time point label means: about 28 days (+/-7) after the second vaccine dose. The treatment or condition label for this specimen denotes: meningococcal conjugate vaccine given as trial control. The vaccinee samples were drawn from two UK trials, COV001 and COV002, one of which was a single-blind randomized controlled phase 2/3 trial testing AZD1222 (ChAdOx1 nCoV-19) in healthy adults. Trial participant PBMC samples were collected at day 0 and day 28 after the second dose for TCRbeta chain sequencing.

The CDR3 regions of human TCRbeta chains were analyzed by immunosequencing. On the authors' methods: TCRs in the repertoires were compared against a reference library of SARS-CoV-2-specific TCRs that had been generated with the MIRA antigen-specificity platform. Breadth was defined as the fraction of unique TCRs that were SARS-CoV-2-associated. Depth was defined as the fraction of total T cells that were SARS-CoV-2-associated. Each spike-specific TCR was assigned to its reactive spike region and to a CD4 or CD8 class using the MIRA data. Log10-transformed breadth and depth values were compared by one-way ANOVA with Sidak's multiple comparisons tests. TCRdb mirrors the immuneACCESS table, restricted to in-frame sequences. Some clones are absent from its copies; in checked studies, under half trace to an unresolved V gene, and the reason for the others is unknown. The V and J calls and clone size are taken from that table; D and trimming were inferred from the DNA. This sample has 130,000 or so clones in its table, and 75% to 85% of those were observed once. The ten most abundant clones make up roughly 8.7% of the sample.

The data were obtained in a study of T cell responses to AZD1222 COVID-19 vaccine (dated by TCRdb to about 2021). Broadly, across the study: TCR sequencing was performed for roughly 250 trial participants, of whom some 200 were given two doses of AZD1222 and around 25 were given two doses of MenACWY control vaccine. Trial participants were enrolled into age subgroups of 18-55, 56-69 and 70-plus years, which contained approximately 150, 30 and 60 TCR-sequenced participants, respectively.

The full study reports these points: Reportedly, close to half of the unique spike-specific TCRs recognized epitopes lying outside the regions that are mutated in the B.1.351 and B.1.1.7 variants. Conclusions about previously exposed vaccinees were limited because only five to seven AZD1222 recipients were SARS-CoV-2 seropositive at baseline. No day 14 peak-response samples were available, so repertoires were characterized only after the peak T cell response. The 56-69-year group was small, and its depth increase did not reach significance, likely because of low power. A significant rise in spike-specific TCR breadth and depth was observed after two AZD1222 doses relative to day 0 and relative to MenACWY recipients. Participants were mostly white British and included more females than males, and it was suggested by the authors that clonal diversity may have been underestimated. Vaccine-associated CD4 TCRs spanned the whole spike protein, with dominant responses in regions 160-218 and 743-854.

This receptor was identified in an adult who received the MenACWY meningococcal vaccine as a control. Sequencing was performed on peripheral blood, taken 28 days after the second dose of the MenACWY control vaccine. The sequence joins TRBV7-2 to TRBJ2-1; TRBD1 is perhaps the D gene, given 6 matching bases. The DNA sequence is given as TGTGCCAGCAGCTTAGTAGGGGGCTACAATGAGCAGTTCTTC. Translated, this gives CASSLVGGYNEQFF.